This TCR beta chain is from a study of cytomegalovirus exposure and HLA in healthy donors. The PCR was carried out with 60 Vbeta primers and 13 Jbeta primers. Method: immunoSEQ multiplex PCR; TCRdb's copy keeps in-frame clones and lacks some. In the table there are around 150,000 clones, 68% of which are singletons. This CDR3 has 14 amino acids. V lost 6 bases to trimming and J lost 10 bases, with 18 bases between them. Germline V gene sequence: CDR1 MGHRA, CDR2 YSYEKL. When sampled, the donors appeared nominally healthy, though they likely had unrecorded immune exposures. Sequencing input: PBMCs. The V and J genes are TRBV4-1 and TRBJ1-4, with a possible D match to TRBD1 (5 bases). This TCR derives from a man in his thirties or forties in good health and CMV-seropositive. For the CDR3, the DNA is TGCGCCAGCAGTCTGGACGGCCCGGGGGGAAAACTGTTTTTT. Translating gives CASSLDGPGGKLFF.